This T cell receptor (beta chain) was retrieved from a study of blood T cell repertoires in COVID-19. Study information: The United States, Italy and Spain supplied acute and convalescent COVID-19 samples. Sample material is recorded as cDNA or gDNA derived from T cells, B-cell-depleted T cells, or PBMCs.

The V end lost 3 bases, the J end lost 1 base, and 12 bases lay between the germline ends. Per the germline V gene, CDR1 is SQVTM and CDR2 is ANQGSEA. The CDR3 spans 14 residues. Per the study methods: Reference gene primers were amplified, and this amplification served to estimate nucleated cell counts. Clones were sequenced by immunoSEQ multiplex PCR, and TCRdb holds only the in-frame ones, with some missing. V, J and clone size are taken as reported in that table, and D and trimming were inferred from the DNA itself. Of 30,000 to 50,000 clones listed, around 85% are singletons. Sequencing was done on a sample of peripheral blood. The sequence came from a human donor in a cohort sampled during active COVID-19. J is TRBJ1-1 and V is TRBV29-1, with D unresolved. The DNA for the CDR3 is TGCAGCGTTGAGGTGGGAGGGCCGAACACTGAAGCTTTCTTT. Its protein is CSVEVGGPNTEAFF.